The subject of this entry is one T cell receptor beta chain. This entry is derived from a study of blood T cell repertoires in COVID-19. Authors' data handling: Nucleated cell number was recorded as an estimate derived from reference gene primer amplification. Sequencing was performed with immunoSEQ multiplex PCR; in TCRdb, only in-frame clones are kept and a portion is missing. The V and J calls and clone size were taken over from that table, and D and trimming were inferred from the DNA. The sample shows about 400,000 clones, 86% of them seen only once. Material for sequencing was peripheral blood. The clonotype comes from a woman under 40 with active or convalescent COVID-19.

This chain's CDR3 is CSVGPWQGVGAGELFF. The CDR3 DNA is TGCAGCGTGGGGCCATGGCAGGGTGTAGGGGCCGGGGAGCTGTTTTTT. The gene calls are TRBV29-1 and TRBJ2-2, with D possibly being TRBD1 (5 bases). Germline V gene sequence: CDR1 SQVTM, CDR2 ANQGSEA. The V gene lost 6 bases and the J gene lost 6 bases, with 23 bases spanning the gap. This CDR3 has 16 residues.